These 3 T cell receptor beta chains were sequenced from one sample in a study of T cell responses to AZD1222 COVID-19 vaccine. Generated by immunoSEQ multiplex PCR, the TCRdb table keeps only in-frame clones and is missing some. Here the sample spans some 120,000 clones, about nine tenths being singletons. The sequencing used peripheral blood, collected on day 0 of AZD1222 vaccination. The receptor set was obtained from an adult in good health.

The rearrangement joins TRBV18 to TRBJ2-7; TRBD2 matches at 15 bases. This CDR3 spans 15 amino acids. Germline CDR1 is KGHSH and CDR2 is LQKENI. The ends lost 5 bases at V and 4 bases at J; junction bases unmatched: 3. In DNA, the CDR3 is TGTGCCAGCTCAGGTGGGACTAGCGGGAGGTACGAGCAGTACTTC. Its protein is CASSGGTSGRYEQYF. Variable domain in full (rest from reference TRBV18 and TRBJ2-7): NAGVMQNPRHLVRRRGQEARLRCSPMKGHSHVYWYRQLPEEGLKFMVYLQKENIIDESGMPKERFSAEFPKEGPSILRIQQVVRGDSAAYFCASSGGTSGRYEQYFGPGTRLTVT.

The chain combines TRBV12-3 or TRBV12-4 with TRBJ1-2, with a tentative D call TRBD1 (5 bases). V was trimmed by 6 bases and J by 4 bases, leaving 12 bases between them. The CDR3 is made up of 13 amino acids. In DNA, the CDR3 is TGTGCCAGCAGGAATCCCGGGGGCTATGGCTACACCTTC. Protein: CASRNPGGYGYTF.

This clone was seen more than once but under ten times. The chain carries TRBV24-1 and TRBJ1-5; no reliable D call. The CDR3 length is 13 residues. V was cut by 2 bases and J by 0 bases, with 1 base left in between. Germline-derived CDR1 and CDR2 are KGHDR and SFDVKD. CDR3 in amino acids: CATSDYSNQPQHF. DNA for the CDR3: TGTGCCACCAGTGATTATAGCAATCAGCCCCAGCATTTT.